The clone carrying this T cell receptor (beta chain) was seen a single time. Its cognate antigen is unknown. This PCR relied on a set of 60 Vbeta primers and 13 Jbeta primers. The protocol was immunoSEQ multiplex PCR, while the TCRdb copy is restricted to in-frame clones and leaves out a portion. The sample shows roughly 160,000 clones, about 85% of them seen only once. The germline V and J ends were trimmed by 5 bases and 5 bases, with 9 bases remaining between them. In germline, CDR1 is SGHAT, CDR2 FQNNGV. This CDR3 has 12 amino acids. This sample is drawn from a study of cytomegalovirus exposure and HLA in healthy donors. Study-wide results and limits: The investigators catalogued 150 to 200 TCR beta chains as cytomegalovirus-associated.

This sequence was found in a man aged 25-45 years in good health and CMV-seropositive. The V and J genes are TRBV11-2 and TRBJ2-5; D is unresolved. Sequencing was carried out using PBMCs. CDR3 in amino acids: CASSQARETQYF. The CDR3 DNA sequence: TGTGCCAGCAGCCAGGCCAGGGAGACCCAGTACTTC. Full variable domain (remainder filled in from reference TRBV11-2 and TRBJ2-5): EAGVAQSPRYKIIEKRQSVAFWCNPISGHATLYWYQQILGQGPKLLIQFQNNGVVDDSQLPKDRFSAERLKGVDSTLKIQPAKLEDSAVYLCASSQARETQYFGPGTRLLVL.